This T cell receptor beta chain was recovered during a study of CD8+ T cells in alopecia areata. Study-wide findings and caveats: It was lesional scalp, especially alopecia totalis/universalis, that showed higher clonality than normal scalp. Mice gave a clearer picture of TCR sharing than patients did, possibly for HLA-related reasons.

This CDR3 comprises 15 residues. V trimming: 3 bases; J trimming: 4 bases; junction bases outside the gene matches: 7. Looked up from germline, CDR1 is SGHAT and CDR2 is FQDESV (reference sequence). About this clone itself: Its antigen is undetermined.

It was cDNA, reverse transcribed from extracted RNA, that served as the sequencing template. Data came from immunoSEQ multiplex PCR; TCRdb stores just in-frame clones and leaves some out. The sample records some 150,000 clones, approximately 65% being singletons. This TCR came from a human donor in good health. The source material was CD8+ T cells sorted from blood. The chain uses TRBV11-1 and TRBJ2-7; 9 bases agree with TRBD2. CDR3 region: CASSLVLAGLYEQYF. CDR3 coding DNA: TGTGCCAGCAGCTTGGTCCTAGCGGGGTTATACGAGCAGTACTTC.